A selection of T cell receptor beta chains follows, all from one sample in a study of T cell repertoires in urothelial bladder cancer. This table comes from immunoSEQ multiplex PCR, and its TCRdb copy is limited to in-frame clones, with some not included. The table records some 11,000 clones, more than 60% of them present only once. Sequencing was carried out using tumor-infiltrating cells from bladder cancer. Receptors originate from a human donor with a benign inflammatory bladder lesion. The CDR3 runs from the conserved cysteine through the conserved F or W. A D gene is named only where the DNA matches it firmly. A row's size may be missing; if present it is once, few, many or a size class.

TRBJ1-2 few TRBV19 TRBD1 TGTGCCAGTAGTACCCAGGGGGATACCGCCCATGGCTACACCTTC CASSTQGDTAHGYTF
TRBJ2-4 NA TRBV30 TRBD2 TGTGCTTACGACTTGGGGACTAGCCCCCGGAACTTC CAYDLGTSPRNF
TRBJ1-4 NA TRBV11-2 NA TGTGCCAGCAGTTACTTGGTCCCTGAAAAACTGTTTTTT CASSYLVPEKLFF
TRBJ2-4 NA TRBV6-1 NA TGTGCCAGCAGTGAACGGCCCAACATGGCCAAAAACATTCAGTACTTC CASSERPNMAKNIQYF
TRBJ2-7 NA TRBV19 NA TGTGCCAGTAGTAGGGCAGCAGGCACCGACGAGCAGTACTTC CASSRAAGTDEQYF
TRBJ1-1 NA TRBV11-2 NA TGTGCCAGCAGACCGACACCGAACACTGAAGCTTTCTTT CASRPTPNTEAFF
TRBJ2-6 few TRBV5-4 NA TGTGCCAGCAGCCCCCCTCCCGTATCTGGGGCCAACGTCCTGACTTTC CASSPPPVSGANVLTF
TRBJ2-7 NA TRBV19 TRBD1 TGTGCCAGTAGACCCGTTGGGACAGGGTCCTACGAGCAGTACTTC CASRPVGTGSYEQYF
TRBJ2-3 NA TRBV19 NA TGTGCCAGTTCTTCCAGGGGCGGGGGCCGAGATACGCAGTATTTT CASSSRGGGRDTQYF
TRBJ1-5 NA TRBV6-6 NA TGTGCCAGCAGTTACTCGAGGAGGGATCAGCCCCAGCATTTT CASSYSRRDQPQHF
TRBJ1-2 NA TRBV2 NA TGTGCCAGCAGTGAAGACAGCCTTGGGTATGGCTACACCTTC CASSEDSLGYGYTF
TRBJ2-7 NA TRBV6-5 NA TGTGCCAGCAGTTCTAGTCGCGAGCAGTACTTC CASSSSREQYF
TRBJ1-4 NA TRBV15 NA TGTGCCACCAGCAGAGACTACCGACAGATTAATGAAAAACTGTTTTTT CATSRDYRQINEKLFF
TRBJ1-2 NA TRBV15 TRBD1 TGTGCCACCAGCAGAGATCACGTACAGGGGGCCTATGGCTACACCTTC CATSRDHVQGAYGYTF
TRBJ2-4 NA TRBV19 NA TGTGCCAGTAGTAAGGGGCCTCAAGTGGGAGTCGGAGCCAAAAACATTCAGTACTTC CASSKGPQVGVGAKNIQYF
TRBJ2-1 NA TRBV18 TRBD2 TGTGCCAGCTCACCACCGGCTAGCGGGAGCCATGAGCAGTTCTTC CASSPPASGSHEQFF
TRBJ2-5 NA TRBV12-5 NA TGTGCTAGTGGCTCCGGACACGGAGAGACCCAGTACTTC CASGSGHGETQYF
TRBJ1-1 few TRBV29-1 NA TGCAGCGTTGAAATACCGGGGACTATCATGAACACTGAAGCTTTCTTT CSVEIPGTIMNTEAFF
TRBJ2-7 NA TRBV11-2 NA TGTGCCAGCAGCTTAACAGGCACCTCCTACGAGCAGTACTTC CASSLTGTSYEQYF
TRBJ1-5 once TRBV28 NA TGTGCCAGCAGTCAACGATGGCGGCCTTATAGCAATCAGCCCCAGCATTTT CASSQRWRPYSNQPQHF
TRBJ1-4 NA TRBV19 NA TGTGCCAGTAGTATGGACGGAATAACTAATGAAAAACTGTTTTTT CASSMDGITNEKLFF
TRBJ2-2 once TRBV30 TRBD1 TGTGCCTGGGGTGGGGACAGACGAGCCGGGGAGCTGTTTTTT CAWGGDRRAGELFF
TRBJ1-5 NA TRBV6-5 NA TGTGCCAGCAGTGATGGACACCGTCTGCCCCAGCATTTT CASSDGHRLPQHF
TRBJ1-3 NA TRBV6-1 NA TGTGCCAGCCATTCCAGTGGAAACACCATATATTTT CASHSSGNTIYF
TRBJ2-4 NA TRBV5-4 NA TGTGCCAGCAGTAACTACGGGGGAGGGGGCAAAGAGAACATTCAGTACTTC CASSNYGGGGKENIQYF
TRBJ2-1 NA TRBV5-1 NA TGCGCCAGCAGCTGGCCCCGGGGGTCCTACAATGAGCAGTTCTTC CASSWPRGSYNEQFF
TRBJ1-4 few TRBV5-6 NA TGTGCCAGCAGCCTAACAGTATATGAAAAACTGTTTTTT CASSLTVYEKLFF
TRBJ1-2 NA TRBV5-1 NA TGCGCCAGCAGCCTCGCCCCAGGGGTTCAGGACAACTATGGCTACACCTTC CASSLAPGVQDNYGYTF
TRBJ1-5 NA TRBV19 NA TGTGCCAGTTCTCTCTGGCGGGGGGGGGCAAGTCAGCCCCAGCATTTT CASSLWRGGASQPQHF
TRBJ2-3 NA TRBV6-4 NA TGTGCCAGCAGTGACTTCCCAGAAGATACGCAGTATTTT CASSDFPEDTQYF
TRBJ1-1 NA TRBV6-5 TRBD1 TGTGCCAGCAGTCGCGGACAGGGCGAAGCTTTCTTT CASSRGQGEAFF
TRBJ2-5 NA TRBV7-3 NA TGTGCCAGCAGCTACACAGGAGCGAAAGAGACCCAGTACTTC CASSYTGAKETQYF
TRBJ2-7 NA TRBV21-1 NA TGTGCCAGCAGCCGAAATTGTGGGGATCCCTACGAGCAGTACTTC CASSRNCGDPYEQYF
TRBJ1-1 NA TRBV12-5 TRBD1 TGTGCTAGTGGGACAGGGGAACCGAAGGCTTTCTTT CASGTGEPKAFF
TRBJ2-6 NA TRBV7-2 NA TGTGCCAGCAGCTTAGGAGTAGTCGGTTACTCTGGGGCCAACGTCCTGACTTTC CASSLGVVGYSGANVLTF
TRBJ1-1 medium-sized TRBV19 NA TGTGCCAGTAAGGCGGTCCCCGGTCTTACTGAAGCTTTCTTT CASKAVPGLTEAFF
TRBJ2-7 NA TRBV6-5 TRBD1 TGTGCCAGCCACAGACAGGGGTCGTCCTACGAGCAGTACTTC CASHRQGSSYEQYF
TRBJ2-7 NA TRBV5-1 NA TGCGCCAGCAGCGTCTACGGGGGCTCCTACGAGCAGTACTTC CASSVYGGSYEQYF
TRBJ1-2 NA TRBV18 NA TGTGCCAGCTCAGCGGCCGACGGAAACTATGGCTACACCTTC CASSAADGNYGYTF
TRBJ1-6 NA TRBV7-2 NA TGTGCCAGCAGCTTAGTACTAGGGCATAATTCACCCCTCCACTTT CASSLVLGHNSPLHF